The rows below give T cell receptor beta chains drawn from one sample of a study of shared T cell receptors in the human thymus. Generated by immunoSEQ multiplex PCR, the TCRdb table keeps only in-frame clones and is missing some. The top ten hold over 0.008% of the sample, which has 700,000 or so clones, 80% to 90% seen once. In addition, the sample was reused for a study of human thymus T cells.

What was sequenced was thymocytes. The receptors originated from a girl in the first two years of life with a congenital heart defect. CDR3s leave out the opening cysteine and the closing phenylalanine or tryptophan. Fields, in order: J gene, V gene, CDR3 protein.

j_gene: TRBJ1-2; v_gene: TRBV10-3; CDR3aa: AIWDRGDRYGYT
j_gene: TRBJ2-3; v_gene: TRBV4-1; CDR3aa: ASSQQASYSVGTDTQY
j_gene: TRBJ1-2; v_gene: TRBV7-2; CDR3aa: ASSPFGYT
j_gene: TRBJ2-3; v_gene: TRBV5-5; CDR3aa: ASSSLLVLAGATDTQY
j_gene: TRBJ2-3; v_gene: TRBV19; CDR3aa: ASSHRGTSGGGDTQY
j_gene: TRBJ2-1; v_gene: TRBV7-9; CDR3aa: ASSPPPRGLAEYNEQF
j_gene: TRBJ2-5; v_gene: TRBV7-9; CDR3aa: ASSRRGQETQY
j_gene: TRBJ2-7; v_gene: TRBV15; CDR3aa: ATSRSKDHPGEQY
j_gene: TRBJ2-3; v_gene: TRBV12-5; CDR3aa: ASGFSVRFSDTQY
j_gene: TRBJ2-5; v_gene: TRBV4-3; CDR3aa: ASSQDRLARPKETQY
j_gene: TRBJ1-5; v_gene: TRBV9; CDR3aa: ASSQTGGGQPQH
j_gene: TRBJ1-4; v_gene: TRBV5-4; CDR3aa: ASSWDRGNEKLF
j_gene: TRBJ2-1; v_gene: TRBV13; CDR3aa: ASSPVRDRLYNEQF
j_gene: TRBJ1-1; v_gene: TRBV5-4; CDR3aa: ASSDEGQLNTEAF
j_gene: TRBJ2-5; v_gene: TRBV5-6; CDR3aa: ASRSPRGQPLQETQY
j_gene: TRBJ1-4; v_gene: TRBV15; CDR3aa: ATSRGQGSNEKLF
j_gene: TRBJ1-2; v_gene: TRBV6-1; CDR3aa: ASSGRTGYYGYT
j_gene: TRBJ1-6; v_gene: TRBV27; CDR3aa: ASSLNHLRDRNSPLH
j_gene: TRBJ1-4; v_gene: TRBV4-1; CDR3aa: ASSQDYGTGTEKLF
j_gene: TRBJ1-2; v_gene: TRBV19; CDR3aa: ASTPGEGDYGYT
j_gene: TRBJ1-3; v_gene: TRBV2; CDR3aa: ASKEGFRNTIY
j_gene: TRBJ1-2; v_gene: TRBV29-1; CDR3aa: SVSPGTEIYGYT
j_gene: TRBJ1-1; v_gene: TRBV11-2; CDR3aa: ASSLVVAEAF
j_gene: TRBJ1-1; v_gene: TRBV5-1; CDR3aa: ASSPVPDLNTEAF
j_gene: TRBJ1-2; v_gene: TRBV4-3; CDR3aa: ASSQELWTGTNYGYT
j_gene: TRBJ1-1; v_gene: TRBV10-2; CDR3aa: ASRPRDFAFWNTEAF
j_gene: TRBJ2-7; v_gene: TRBV27; CDR3aa: ASSTKGHYYEQY
j_gene: TRBJ2-6; v_gene: TRBV5-4; CDR3aa: ASSLAFSGANVLT
j_gene: TRBJ1-2; v_gene: TRBV5-6; CDR3aa: ASSLRVGGGYT